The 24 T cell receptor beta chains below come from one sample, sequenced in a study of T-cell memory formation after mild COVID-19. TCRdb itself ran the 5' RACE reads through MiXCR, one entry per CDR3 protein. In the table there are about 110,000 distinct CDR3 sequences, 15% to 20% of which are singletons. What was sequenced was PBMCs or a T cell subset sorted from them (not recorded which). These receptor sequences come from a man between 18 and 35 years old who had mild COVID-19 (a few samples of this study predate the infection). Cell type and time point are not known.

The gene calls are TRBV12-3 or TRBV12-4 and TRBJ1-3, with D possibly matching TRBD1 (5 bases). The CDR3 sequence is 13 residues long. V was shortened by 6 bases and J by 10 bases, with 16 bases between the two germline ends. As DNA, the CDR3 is TGTGCCAGCAGCGTAGAAGGGGCCAGGACCATATATTTT. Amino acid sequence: CASSVEGARTIYF.

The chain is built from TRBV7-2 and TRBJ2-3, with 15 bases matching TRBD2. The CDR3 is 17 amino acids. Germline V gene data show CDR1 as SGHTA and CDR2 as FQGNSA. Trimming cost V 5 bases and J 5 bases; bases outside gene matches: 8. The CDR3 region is CASSRTSGGAGGDTQYF. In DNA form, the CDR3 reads TGTGCCAGCAGCCGGACTAGCGGGGGGGCAGGGGGAGATACGCAGTATTTT.

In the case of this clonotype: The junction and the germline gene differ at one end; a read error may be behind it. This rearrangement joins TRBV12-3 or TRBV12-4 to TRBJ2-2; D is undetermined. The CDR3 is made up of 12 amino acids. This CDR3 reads CASSPVSRELIF. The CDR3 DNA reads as TGTGCCAGCAGCCCCGTCAGTAGAGAGCTGATTTTT.

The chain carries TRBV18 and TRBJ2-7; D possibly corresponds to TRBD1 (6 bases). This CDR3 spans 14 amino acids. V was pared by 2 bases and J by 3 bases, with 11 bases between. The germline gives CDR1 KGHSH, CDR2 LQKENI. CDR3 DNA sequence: TGTGCCAGCTCACCAGGGGGCGGCGGCTACGAGCAGTACGTC. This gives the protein CASSPGGGGYEQYV.

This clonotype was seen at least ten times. The CDR3 loop is CASSLGISGGETQYF. The CDR3 DNA follows: TGCGCCAGCAGCTTGGGAATCTCGGGTGGAGAGACCCAGTACTTC. The genes are TRBV5-1 and TRBJ2-5, with no clear D. The V end was cut by 0 bases, the J end by 4 bases, with 13 bases between. Germline CDR1 SGHRS, CDR2 YFSETQ. The CDR3 length is 15 residues.

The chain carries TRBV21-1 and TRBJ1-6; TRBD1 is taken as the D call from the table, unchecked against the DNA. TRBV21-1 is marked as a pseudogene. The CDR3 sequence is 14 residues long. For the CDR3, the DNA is TGTGCCAGCAGCAATGGGGCAGCTAATTCACCCCTCCACTTT. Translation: CASSNGAANSPLHF.

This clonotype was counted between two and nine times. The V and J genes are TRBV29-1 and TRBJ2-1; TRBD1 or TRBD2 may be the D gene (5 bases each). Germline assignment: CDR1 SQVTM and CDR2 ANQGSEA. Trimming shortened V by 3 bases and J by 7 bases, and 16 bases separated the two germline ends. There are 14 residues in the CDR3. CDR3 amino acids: CSVERPRGTNEQFF. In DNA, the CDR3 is TGCAGCGTTGAGCGGCCGAGGGGTACGAATGAGCAGTTCTTC.

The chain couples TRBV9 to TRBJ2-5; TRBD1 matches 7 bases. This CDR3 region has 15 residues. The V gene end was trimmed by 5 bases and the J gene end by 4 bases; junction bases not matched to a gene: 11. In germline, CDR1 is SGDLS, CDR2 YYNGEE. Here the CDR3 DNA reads TGTGCCAGCAGTGACGGGGACAGAAAGGGAGAGACCCAGTACTTC. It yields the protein CASSDGDRKGETQYF.

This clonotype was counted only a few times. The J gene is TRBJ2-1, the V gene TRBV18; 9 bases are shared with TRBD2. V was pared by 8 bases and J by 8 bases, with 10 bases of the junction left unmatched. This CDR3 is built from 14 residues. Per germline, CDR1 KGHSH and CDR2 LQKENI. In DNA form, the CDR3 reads TGTGCCAGCCTAGGGGGACTAGCTTTCCATGAGCAGTTCTTC. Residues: CASLGGLAFHEQFF.

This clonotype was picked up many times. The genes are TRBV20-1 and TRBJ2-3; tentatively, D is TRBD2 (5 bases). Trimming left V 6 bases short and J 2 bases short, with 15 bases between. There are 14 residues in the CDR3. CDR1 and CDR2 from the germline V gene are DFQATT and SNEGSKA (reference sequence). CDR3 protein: CSALIEGATDTQYF. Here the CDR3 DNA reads TGCAGTGCCTTAATTGAGGGCGCCACAGATACGCAGTATTTT.

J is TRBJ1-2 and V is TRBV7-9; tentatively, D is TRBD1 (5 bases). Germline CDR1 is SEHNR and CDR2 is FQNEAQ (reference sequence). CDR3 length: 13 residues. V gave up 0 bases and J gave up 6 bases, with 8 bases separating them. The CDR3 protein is CASSLAGEDGYTF. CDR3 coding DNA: TGTGCCAGCAGCTTAGCGGGGGAGGATGGCTACACCTTC.

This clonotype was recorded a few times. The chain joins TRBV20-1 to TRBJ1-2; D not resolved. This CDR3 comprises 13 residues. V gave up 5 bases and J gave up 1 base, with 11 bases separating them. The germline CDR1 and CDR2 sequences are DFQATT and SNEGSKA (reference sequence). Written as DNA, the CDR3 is TGCAGTGCTCGACCGCTCCTTAACTATGGCTACACCTTC. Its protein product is CSARPLLNYGYTF.

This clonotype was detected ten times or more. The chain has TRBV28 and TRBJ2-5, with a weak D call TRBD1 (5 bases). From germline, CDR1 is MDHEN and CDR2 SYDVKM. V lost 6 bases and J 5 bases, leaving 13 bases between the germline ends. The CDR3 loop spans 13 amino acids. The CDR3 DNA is TGTGCCAGCAGACCCCAGGGTCGGGAGACCCAGTACTTC. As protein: CASRPQGRETQYF.

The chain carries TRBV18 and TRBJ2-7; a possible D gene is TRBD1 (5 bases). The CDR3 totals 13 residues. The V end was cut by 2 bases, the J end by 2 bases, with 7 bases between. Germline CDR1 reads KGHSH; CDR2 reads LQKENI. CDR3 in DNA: TGTGCCAGCTCACCAGCAGGGCCCTACGAGCAGTACGTC. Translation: CASSPAGPYEQYV.

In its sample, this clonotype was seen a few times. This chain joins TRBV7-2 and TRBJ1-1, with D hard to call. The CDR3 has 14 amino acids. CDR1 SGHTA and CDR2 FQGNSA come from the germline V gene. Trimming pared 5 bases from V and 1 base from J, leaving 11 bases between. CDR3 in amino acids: CASSLSQQNTEAFF. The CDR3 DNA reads TGTGCCAGCAGCCTCTCTCAGCAGAACACTGAAGCTTTCTTT.

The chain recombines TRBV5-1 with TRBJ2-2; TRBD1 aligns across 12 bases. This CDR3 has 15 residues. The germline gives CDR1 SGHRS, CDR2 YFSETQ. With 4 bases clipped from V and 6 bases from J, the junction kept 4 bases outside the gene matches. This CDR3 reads CASSPGTGGSGELFF. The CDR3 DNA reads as TGCGCCAGCAGCCCGGGGACAGGGGGCTCCGGGGAGCTGTTTTTT.

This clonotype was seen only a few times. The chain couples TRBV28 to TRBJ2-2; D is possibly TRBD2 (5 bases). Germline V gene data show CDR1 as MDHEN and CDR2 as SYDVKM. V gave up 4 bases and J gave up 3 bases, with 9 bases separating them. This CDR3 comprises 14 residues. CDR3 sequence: CASSSRGYTGELFF. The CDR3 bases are TGTGCCAGCAGTTCTAGAGGGTACACCGGGGAGCTGTTTTTT.

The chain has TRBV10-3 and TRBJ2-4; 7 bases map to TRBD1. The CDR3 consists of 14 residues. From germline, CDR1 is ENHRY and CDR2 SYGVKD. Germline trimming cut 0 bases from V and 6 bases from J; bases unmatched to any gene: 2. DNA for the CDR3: TGTGCCATCAGTGAGTCAGGGGGCAGAAACATTCAGTACTTC. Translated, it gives CAISESGGRNIQYF.

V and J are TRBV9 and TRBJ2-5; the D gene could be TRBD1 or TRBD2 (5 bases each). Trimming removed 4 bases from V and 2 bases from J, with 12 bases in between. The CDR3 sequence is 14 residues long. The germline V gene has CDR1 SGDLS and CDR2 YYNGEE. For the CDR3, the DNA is TGTGCCAGCAGCCCGGGACGACGACAAGAGACCCAGTACTTC. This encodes CASSPGRRQETQYF.

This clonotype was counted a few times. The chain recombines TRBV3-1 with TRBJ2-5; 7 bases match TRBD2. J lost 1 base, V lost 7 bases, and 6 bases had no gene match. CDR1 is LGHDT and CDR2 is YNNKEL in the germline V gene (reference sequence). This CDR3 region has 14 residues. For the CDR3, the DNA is TGTGCCAGCACCACCGGGGGGAGCCAAGAGACCCAGTACTTC. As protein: CASTTGGSQETQYF.

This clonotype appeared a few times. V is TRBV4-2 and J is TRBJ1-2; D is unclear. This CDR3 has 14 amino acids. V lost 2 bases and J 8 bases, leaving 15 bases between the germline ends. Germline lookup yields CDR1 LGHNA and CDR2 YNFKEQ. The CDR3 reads CASSQLDHSKGYTF. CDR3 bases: TGTGCCAGCAGCCAACTAGACCATTCAAAGGGCTACACCTTC.

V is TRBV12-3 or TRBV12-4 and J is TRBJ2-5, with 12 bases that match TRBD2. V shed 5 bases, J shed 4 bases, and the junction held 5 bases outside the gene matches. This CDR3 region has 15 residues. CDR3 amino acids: CASSLRLAGVETQYF. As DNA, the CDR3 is TGTGCCAGCAGTCTCCGACTAGCGGGGGTAGAGACCCAGTACTTC.

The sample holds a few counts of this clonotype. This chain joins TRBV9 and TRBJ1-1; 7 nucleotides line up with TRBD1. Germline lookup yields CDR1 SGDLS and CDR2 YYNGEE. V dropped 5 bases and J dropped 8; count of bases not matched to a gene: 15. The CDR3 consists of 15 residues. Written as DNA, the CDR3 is TGTGCCAGCAGTGATGACCGGGACAGTGGTCTCGAAGCTTTCTTT. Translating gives CASSDDRDSGLEAFF.

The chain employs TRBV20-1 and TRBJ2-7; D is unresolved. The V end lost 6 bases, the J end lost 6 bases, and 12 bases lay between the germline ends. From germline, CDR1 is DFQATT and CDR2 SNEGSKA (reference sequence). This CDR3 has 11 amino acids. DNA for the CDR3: TGCAGTGCCCGGAACAGAACCGAGCAGTACTTC. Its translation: CSARNRTEQYF.